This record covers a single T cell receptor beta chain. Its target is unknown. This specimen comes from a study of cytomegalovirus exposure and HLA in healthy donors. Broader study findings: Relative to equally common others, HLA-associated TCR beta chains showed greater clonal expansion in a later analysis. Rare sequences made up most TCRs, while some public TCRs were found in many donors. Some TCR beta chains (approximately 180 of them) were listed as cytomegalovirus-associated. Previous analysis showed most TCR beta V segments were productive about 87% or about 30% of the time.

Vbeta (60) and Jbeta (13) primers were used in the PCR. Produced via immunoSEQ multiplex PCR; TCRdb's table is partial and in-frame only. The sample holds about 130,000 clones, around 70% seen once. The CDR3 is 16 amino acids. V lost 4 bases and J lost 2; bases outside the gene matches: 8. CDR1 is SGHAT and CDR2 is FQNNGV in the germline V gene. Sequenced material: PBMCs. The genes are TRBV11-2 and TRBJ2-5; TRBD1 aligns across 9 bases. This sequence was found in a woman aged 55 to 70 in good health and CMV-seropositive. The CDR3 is CASSSAPGQGQETQYF. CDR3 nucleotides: TGTGCCAGCAGCTCCGCCCCGGGACAGGGACAAGAGACCCAGTACTTC.